The T cell receptor beta chain described here comes from a study of T cells expressing NK-cell markers. Study at large: Obtained from sorted CD3+CD56+NKG2C+, CD3+CD56+NKG2C- and CD3+CD56-NKG2C+ T cells were the TCR beta repertoires. HCMV serostatus: most of the eight sequenced donors positive, one negative.

Findings and caveats of the study: It was still unclear whether expanded NKG2C+ T cell clones were HCMV specific.

TCR beta cDNA was generated via 5'RACE template switching incorporating UMIs. Each CDR3 protein gets one entry in TCRdb, which reprocessed the 5' RACE reads and gives no DNA. This sample's clone table lists some 500,000 distinct CDR3 sequences. The CDR3 runs 13 residues. The germline V gene has CDR1 MNHEY and CDR2 SVGAGI. Points on this clonotype: Its antigen is unknown.

The clonotype comes from a woman aged 45-65 years in good health. Sequenced: blood T cells: a sorted CD56 or NKG2C T cell subset, CD4+ or CD8+ T cells, or bulk PBMC T cells (not recorded which). The chain recombines TRBV6-5 with TRBJ2-5. Here the CDR3 reads CASSYSTLGTQYF.